The 5 T cell receptor beta chains below come from one sample, sequenced in a study of graft-versus-host responses after intestinal transplantation. This table comes from immunoSEQ multiplex PCR, and its TCRdb copy is limited to in-frame clones, with some not included. This sample has about 86,000 clones, with about 91% found just once. These TCRs' antigens remain unknown. The starting material was unstimulated CD8+ T cells sorted from spleen or lymph node cells, obtained before intestinal transplant. The receptors were gathered from a human donor who received an intestinal transplant.

This clone was observed a single time. The J gene is TRBJ1-1, the V gene TRBV7-9; D is undetermined. V lost 3 bases, J lost 7 bases, and 6 bases lay in between. The CDR3 has 11 amino acids. Germline loops: CDR1 SEHNR, CDR2 FQNEAQ (reference sequence). The CDR3 reads CASSFSGEAFF. The CDR3 DNA reads as TGTGCCAGCAGCTTTAGCGGTGAAGCTTTCTTT.

This sequence joins TRBV5-6 and TRBJ1-1; the D gene is possibly TRBD1 (5 bases). From germline, CDR1 is SGHDT and CDR2 YYEEEE. This CDR3 has 12 amino acids. V was shortened by 7 bases and J by 5 bases, with 12 bases between the two germline ends. DNA for the CDR3: TGTGCCAGCTCACCCAAGGGGACTGAAGCTTTCTTT. This codes for CASSPKGTEAFF.

The CDR3, as DNA: TGTGCCAGTTCTATAGGACTAAGACACCGGGAGCTGTTTTTT. Protein product: CASSIGLRHRELFF. This chain joins TRBV19 and TRBJ2-2; D is perhaps TRBD2 (6 bases). The CDR3 extends over 14 amino acids. Germline V gene sequence: CDR1 LNHDA, CDR2 SQIVND (reference sequence). Trimming shortened V by 8 bases and J by 9 bases, and 19 bases separated the two germline ends.

Notes on this clone: This sample includes further DNA sequences coding for the same CDR3. V gene TRBV4-1 combines with J gene TRBJ2-1, with TRBD2 identical over 12 bases. The CDR3 is 14 amino acids. The V and J ends lost 5 bases and 9 bases, in that order; junction bases with no gene match: 5. Germline V gene lookup returns CDR1 MGHRA and CDR2 YSYEKL. The CDR3 protein is CASSASGGAVEQFF. The CDR3 DNA reads TGCGCCAGCAGCGCTAGCGGGGGGGCGGTTGAGCAGTTCTTC.

The chain links TRBV25-1 to TRBJ2-7; TRBD1 agrees at 8 bases. The CDR3 totals 14 residues. Germline-derived CDR1 and CDR2 are MGHDK and SYGVNS. V dropped 5 bases and J dropped 6; count of bases not matched to a gene: 9. CDR3 amino acids: CASSLGTGSSEQYF. CDR3 bases: TGTGCCAGCAGTCTCGGGACAGGTTCGTCCGAGCAGTACTTC.